This paragraph reports one T cell receptor beta chain. The antigen is undetermined. Primers for the PCR totalled 60 Vbeta and 13 Jbeta. Some clones are missing from TCRdb's copy, which holds only in-frame ones; the method was immunoSEQ multiplex PCR. The repertoire includes some 95,000 clones, roughly 71% of them detected once, and roughly 4.5% sits in the top ten. The entry originates in a study of cytomegalovirus exposure and HLA in healthy donors. The study, taken as a whole, reports: Solely CMV serostatus was available to characterize immune exposure.

The donors (healthy individuals) were bone marrow donors. Material for sequencing was PBMCs. The clonotype was recovered from a woman in her thirties or forties in good health and CMV-seronegative.

The CDR3, as DNA: TGTGCCAGCAGCGTAGCTACGGACAGGGGATTTTATGGCTACACCTTC. Amino acid sequence: CASSVATDRGFYGYTF. The chain carries TRBV9 and TRBJ1-2; TRBD1 aligns across 9 bases. The CDR3 spans 16 residues. Germline V gives CDR1 SGDLS, CDR2 YYNGEE. With V trimmed by 0 bases and J by 5 bases, 8 bases remained unmatched.